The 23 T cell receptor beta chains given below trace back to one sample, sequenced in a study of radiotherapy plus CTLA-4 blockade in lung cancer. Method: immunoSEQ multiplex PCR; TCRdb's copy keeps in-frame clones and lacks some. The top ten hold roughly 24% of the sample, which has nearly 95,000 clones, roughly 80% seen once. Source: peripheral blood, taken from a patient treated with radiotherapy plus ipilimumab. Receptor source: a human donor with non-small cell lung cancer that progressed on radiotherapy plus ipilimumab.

DNA for the CDR3: TGTGCCAGCAGCTTAGGTGCCGCGGTGAACACCGGGGAGCTGTTTTTT. Encoded protein: CASSLGAAVNTGELFF. J is TRBJ2-2 and V is TRBV7-9; D ambiguous. The CDR3 contains 16 residues. V was clipped by 1 base and J by 1 base, with 10 bases between them. CDR1 is SEHNR, CDR2 FQNEAQ, per germline (reference sequence).

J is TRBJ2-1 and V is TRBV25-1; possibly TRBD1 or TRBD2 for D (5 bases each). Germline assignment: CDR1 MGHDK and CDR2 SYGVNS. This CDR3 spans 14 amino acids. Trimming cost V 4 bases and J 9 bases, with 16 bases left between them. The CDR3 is CASSGGSWGGEQFF. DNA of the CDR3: TGTGCCAGCAGTGGGGGGTCGTGGGGTGGTGAGCAGTTCTTC.

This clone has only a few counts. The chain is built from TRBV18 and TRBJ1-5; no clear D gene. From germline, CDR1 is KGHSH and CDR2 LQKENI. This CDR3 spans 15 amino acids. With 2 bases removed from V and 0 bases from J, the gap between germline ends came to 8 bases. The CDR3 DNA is TGTGCCAGCTCACCAGGGATCAATAGCAATCAGCCCCAGCATTTT. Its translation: CASSPGINSNQPQHF.

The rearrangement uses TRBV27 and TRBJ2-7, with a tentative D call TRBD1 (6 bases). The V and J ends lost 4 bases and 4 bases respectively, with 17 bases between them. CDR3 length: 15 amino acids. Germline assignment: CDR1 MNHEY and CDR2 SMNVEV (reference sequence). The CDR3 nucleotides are TGTGCCAGCAGTTACTCCCTCGGACAGACGTACGAGCAGTACTTC. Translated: CASSYSLGQTYEQYF.

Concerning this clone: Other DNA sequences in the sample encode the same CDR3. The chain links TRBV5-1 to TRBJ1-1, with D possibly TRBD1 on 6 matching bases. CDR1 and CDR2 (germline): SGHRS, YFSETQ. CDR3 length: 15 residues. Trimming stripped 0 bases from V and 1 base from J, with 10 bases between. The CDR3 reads CASSLAGARNTEAFF. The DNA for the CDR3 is TGCGCCAGCAGCTTGGCGGGGGCCAGGAACACTGAAGCTTTCTTT.

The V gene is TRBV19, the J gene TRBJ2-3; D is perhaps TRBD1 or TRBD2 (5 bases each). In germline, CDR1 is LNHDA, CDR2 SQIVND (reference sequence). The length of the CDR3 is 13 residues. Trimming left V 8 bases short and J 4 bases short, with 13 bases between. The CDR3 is CASETGGADTQYF. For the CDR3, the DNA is TGTGCCAGTGAAACAGGAGGTGCAGATACGCAGTATTTT.

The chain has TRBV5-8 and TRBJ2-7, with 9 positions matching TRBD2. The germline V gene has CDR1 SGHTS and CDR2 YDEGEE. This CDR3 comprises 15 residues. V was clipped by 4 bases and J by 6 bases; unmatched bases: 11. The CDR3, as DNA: TGTGCCAGCAGCCGGGGGTTGCGGGAGGGGTCCGAGCAGTACTTC. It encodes CASSRGLREGSEQYF.

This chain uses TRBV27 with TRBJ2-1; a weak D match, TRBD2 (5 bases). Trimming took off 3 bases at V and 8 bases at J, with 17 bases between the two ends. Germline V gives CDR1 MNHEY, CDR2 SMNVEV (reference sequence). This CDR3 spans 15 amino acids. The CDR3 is CASSFMRQRVDEQFF. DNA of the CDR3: TGTGCCAGCAGTTTCATGAGGCAGAGGGTCGATGAGCAGTTCTTC.

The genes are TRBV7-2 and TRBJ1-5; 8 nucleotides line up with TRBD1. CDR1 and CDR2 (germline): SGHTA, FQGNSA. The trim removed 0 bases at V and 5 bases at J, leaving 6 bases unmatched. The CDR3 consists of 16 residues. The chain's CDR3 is CASSLAVGTGDQPQHF. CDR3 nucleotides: TGTGCCAGCAGCTTAGCGGTGGGGACAGGCGATCAGCCCCAGCATTTT.

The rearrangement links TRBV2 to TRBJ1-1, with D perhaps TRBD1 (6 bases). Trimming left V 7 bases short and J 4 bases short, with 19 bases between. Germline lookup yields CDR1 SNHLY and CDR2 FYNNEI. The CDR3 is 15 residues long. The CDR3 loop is CASKEQGPMSTEAFF. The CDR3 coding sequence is TGTGCCAGCAAAGAGCAGGGGCCCATGAGCACTGAAGCTTTCTTT.

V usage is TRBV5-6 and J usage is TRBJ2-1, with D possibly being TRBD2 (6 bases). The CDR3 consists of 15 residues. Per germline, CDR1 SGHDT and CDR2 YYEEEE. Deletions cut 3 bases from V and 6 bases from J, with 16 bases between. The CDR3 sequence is CASSSGVGLGNEQFF. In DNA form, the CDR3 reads TGTGCCAGCAGCTCGGGAGTAGGGTTGGGCAATGAGCAGTTCTTC.

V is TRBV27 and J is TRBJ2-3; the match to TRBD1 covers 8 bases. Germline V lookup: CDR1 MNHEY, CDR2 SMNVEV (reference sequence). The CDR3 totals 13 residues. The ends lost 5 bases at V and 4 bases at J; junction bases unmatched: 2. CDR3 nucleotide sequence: TGTGCCAGCAGTCTACAGGGGGCAGATACGCAGTATTTT. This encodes CASSLQGADTQYF.

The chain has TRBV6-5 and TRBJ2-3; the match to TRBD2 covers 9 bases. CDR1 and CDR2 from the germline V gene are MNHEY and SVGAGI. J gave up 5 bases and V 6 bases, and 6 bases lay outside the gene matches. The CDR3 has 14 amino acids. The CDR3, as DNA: TGTGCCAGCAGCGGGACTAGCAGAGGAGATACGCAGTATTTT. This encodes CASSGTSRGDTQYF.

CDR3 bases: TGTGCCAGCAGCCACTCTCGGGCTCGAAGCGAAAAACTGTTTTTT. Translating it yields CASSHSRARSEKLFF. The rearrangement links TRBV7-8 to TRBJ1-4; D uncertain. V lost 5 bases and J 8 bases, leaving 18 bases between the germline ends. The germline gives CDR1 SGHVS, CDR2 FQNEAQ. This CDR3 has 15 amino acids.

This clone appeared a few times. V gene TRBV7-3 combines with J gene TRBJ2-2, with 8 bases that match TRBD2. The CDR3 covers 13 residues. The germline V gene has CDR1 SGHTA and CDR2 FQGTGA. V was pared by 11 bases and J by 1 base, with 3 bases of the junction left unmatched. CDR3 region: CASTSGNTGELFF. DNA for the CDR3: TGTGCCTCCACTAGCGGGAACACCGGGGAGCTGTTTTTT.

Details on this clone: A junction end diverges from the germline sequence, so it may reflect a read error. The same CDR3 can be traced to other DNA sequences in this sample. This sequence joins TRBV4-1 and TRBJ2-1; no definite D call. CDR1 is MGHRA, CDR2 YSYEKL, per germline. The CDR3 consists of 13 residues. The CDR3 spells CASSQPGVNEQFF. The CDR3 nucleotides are TGCGCCAGTAGCCAACCGGGTGTCAATGAGCAGTTCTTC.

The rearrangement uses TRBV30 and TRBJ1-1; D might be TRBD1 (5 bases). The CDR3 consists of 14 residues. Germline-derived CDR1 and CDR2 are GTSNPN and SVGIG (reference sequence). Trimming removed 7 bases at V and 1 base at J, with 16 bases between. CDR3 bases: TGTGCCTCAACCCCTGGGACCACGAACACTGAAGCTTTCTTT. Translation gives CASTPGTTNTEAFF.

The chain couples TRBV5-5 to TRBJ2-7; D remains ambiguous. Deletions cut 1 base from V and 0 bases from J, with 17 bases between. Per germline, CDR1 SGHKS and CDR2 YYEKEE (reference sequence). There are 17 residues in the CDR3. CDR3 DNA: TGTGCCAGCAGCTTGAAGGCTCTTTACGGCAGCTCCTACGAGCAGTACTTC. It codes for CASSLKALYGSSYEQYF.

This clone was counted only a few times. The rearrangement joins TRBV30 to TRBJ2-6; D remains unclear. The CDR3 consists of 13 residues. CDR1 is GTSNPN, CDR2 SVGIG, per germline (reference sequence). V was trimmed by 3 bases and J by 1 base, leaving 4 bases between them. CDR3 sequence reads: CAWSQSGANVLTF. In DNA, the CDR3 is TGTGCCTGGAGCCAGTCTGGGGCCAACGTCCTGACTTTC. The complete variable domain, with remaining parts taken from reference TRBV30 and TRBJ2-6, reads SQTIHQWPATLVQPVGSPLSLECTVEGTSNPNLYWYRQAAGRGLQLLFYSVGIGQISSEVPQNLSASRPQDRQFILSSKKLLLSDSGFYLCAWSQSGANVLTFGAGSRLTVL.

CDR3 in DNA: TGTGCCAGCAGTTCCCTCAGGGGTGGGAGGGAAAAACTGTTTTTT. Translated, it gives CASSSLRGGREKLFF. The V call is TRBV28, the J call TRBJ1-4, with a tentative D call TRBD1 (6 bases). The CDR3 runs to 15 residues. The germline V gene has CDR1 MDHEN and CDR2 SYDVKM. Trimming took 4 bases from V and 8 from J, leaving 17 bases between them.

CDR3 DNA: TGTGCCAGCAGCCTGAGGACAGGGGGCGCGGGAGATACGCAGTATTTT. It yields the protein CASSLRTGGAGDTQYF. The chain combines TRBV11-2 with TRBJ2-3; 11 bases align to TRBD1. J lost 5 bases, V lost 5 bases, and 9 bases had no gene match. The CDR3 has 16 amino acids. Germline V gene lookup returns CDR1 SGHAT and CDR2 FQNNGV. The whole variable domain, remainder taken from reference TRBV11-2 and TRBJ2-3, is EAGVAQSPRYKIIEKRQSVAFWCNPISGHATLYWYQQILGQGPKLLIQFQNNGVVDDSQLPKDRFSAERLKGVDSTLKIQPAKLEDSAVYLCASSLRTGGAGDTQYFGPGTRLTVL.

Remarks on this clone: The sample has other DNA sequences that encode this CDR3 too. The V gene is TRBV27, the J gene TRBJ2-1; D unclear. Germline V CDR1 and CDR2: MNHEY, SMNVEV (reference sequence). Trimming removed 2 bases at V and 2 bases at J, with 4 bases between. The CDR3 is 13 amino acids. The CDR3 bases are TGTGCCAGCAGTTTAAACCCCTACAATGAGCAGTTCTTC. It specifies CASSLNPYNEQFF.

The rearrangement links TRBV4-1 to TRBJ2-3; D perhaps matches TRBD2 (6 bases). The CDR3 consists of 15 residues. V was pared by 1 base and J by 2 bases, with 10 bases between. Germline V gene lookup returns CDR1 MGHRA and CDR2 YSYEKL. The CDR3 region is CASSQGGVFTDTQYF. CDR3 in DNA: TGCGCCAGCAGCCAAGGCGGGGTGTTCACAGATACGCAGTATTTT.